Listed below are T cell receptor beta chains from one sample, sequenced in a study of lymphopenia after photon versus proton radiotherapy. TCRdb keeps only in-frame clones here, not all; method: immunoSEQ multiplex PCR. The sample holds about 27,000 clones, roughly 86% seen once. The material was peripheral blood, obtained from a patient treated with photon-based radiotherapy. The receptors here all came from a man aged 45-65 years with gastric cancer. Each CDR3 is given with its conserved first and last residue. D genes are given only for firm matches. A row's size may be missing; if present it is once, few, many or a size class.

D gene	clone size	V gene	J gene	CDR3 protein	CDR3 DNA
TRBD2	-	TRBV5-1	TRBJ2-1	CASSLATSGGAVEQFF	TGCGCCAGCAGCTTGGCTACTAGCGGGGGGGCTGTGGAGCAGTTCTTC
TRBD1	-	TRBV6-4	TRBJ2-1	CASSEDSGGAYNEQFF	TGTGCCAGCAGCGAAGACTCAGGGGGTGCCTACAATGAGCAGTTCTTC
-	-	TRBV21-1	TRBJ2-1	CASSKRDEDSSYNEQFF	TGTGCCAGCAGCAAAAGAGATGAGGACAGCTCCTACAATGAGCAGTTCTTC
-	-	TRBV6-5	TRBJ2-1	CASRDAHYNEQFF	TGTGCCAGCCGGGACGCCCACTACAATGAGCAGTTCTTC
-	-	TRBV7-2	TRBJ2-5	CASSLVEGETQYF	TGTGCCAGCAGCTTAGTCGAAGGGGAGACCCAGTACTTC
-	-	TRBV7-6	TRBJ2-5	CASTSGAQETQYF	TGTGCCAGCACGAGCGGAGCCCAAGAGACCCAGTACTTC
-	-	TRBV19	TRBJ1-5	CASSISSGFNQPQHF	TGTGCCAGTAGTATATCGTCAGGGTTCAATCAGCCCCAGCATTTT
TRBD1	-	TRBV7-3	TRBJ1-6	CASSLGQNSPLHF	TGTGCCAGCAGCCTGGGACAGAATTCACCCCTCCACTTT
-	-	TRBV2	TRBJ1-5	CASRLQASGGNQPQHF	TGTGCCAGCAGATTGCAGGCCTCAGGGGGCAATCAGCCCCAGCATTTT
-	-	TRBV7-6	TRBJ2-1	CASSPGLPYNEQFF	TGTGCCAGCAGCCCTGGACTGCCATACAATGAGCAGTTCTTC
-	few	TRBV27	TRBJ1-4	CASSLWGATNEKLFF	TGTGCCAGCAGTTTATGGGGGGCCACTAATGAAAAACTGTTTTTT
TRBD2	-	TRBV7-2	TRBJ2-3	CASSSLAGGPITQYF	TGTGCCAGCAGCTCTCTAGCGGGGGGTCCCATCACGCAGTATTTT
-	-	TRBV19	TRBJ2-6	CASTEMGTARLSGANVLTF	TGTGCCAGTACGGAAATGGGAACAGCCCGACTCTCTGGGGCCAACGTCCTGACTTTC
TRBD1	once	TRBV10-3	TRBJ1-4	CAISESGGGEKLFF	TGTGCCATCAGTGAGTCAGGGGGCGGAGAAAAACTGTTTTTT
-	-	TRBV6-4	TRBJ2-1	CASSEGPNNEQFF	TGTGCCAGCAGTGAGGGACCGAACAATGAGCAGTTCTTC
-	-	TRBV30	TRBJ1-2	CAWTVGFNYGYTF	TGTGCCTGGACTGTAGGCTTTAACTATGGCTACACCTTC
-	-	TRBV29-1	TRBJ1-1	CSPNLKGGTEAFF	TGCAGCCCAAACCTAAAGGGGGGTACTGAAGCTTTCTTT
TRBD1	-	TRBV5-4	TRBJ1-1	CASSLQGAYTEAFF	TGTGCCAGCAGCTTGCAGGGGGCGTATACTGAAGCTTTCTTT
-	-	TRBV5-1	TRBJ2-3	CASSDGTPSTDTQYF	TGCGCCAGCAGCGACGGGACTCCAAGCACAGATACGCAGTATTTT
TRBD2	-	TRBV5-6	TRBJ2-3	CASSLRTSGGTDTQYF	TGTGCCAGCAGCTTGCGTACTAGCGGGGGTACAGATACGCAGTATTTT
-	once	TRBV18	TRBJ1-4	CASSTGEKLFF	TGTGCCAGCTCAACGGGTGAAAAACTGTTTTTT
TRBD1	-	TRBV7-2	TRBJ1-5	CASSPGGYPQHF	TGTGCCAGCAGCCCAGGGGGGTACCCCCAGCATTTT
-	-	TRBV29-1	TRBJ2-2	CSVEGGGELFF	TGCAGCGTTGAAGGAGGCGGGGAGCTGTTTTTT
-	-	TRBV19	TRBJ1-5	CASSNNDQPQHF	TGTGCCAGTAGTAACAACGATCAGCCCCAGCATTTT
TRBD2	once	TRBV9	TRBJ2-1	CASSGTGGSYNEQFF	TGTGCCAGCAGCGGGACGGGGGGCTCCTACAATGAGCAGTTCTTC
-	-	TRBV19	TRBJ1-6	CASQGSYNSPLHF	TGTGCCAGCCAGGGCTCCTATAATTCACCCCTCCACTTT
-	once	TRBV6-5	TRBJ2-2	CASSYLLGTGELFF	TGTGCCAGCAGTTACTTATTGGGCACCGGGGAGCTGTTTTTT
TRBD2	once	TRBV4-2	TRBJ2-1	CASSLPGGGDEQFF	TGTGCCAGCAGCCTTCCGGGGGGAGGGGATGAGCAGTTCTTC
-	-	TRBV9	TRBJ2-7	CASSVAGGGYEQYF	TGTGCCAGCAGCGTAGCTGGGGGAGGCTACGAGCAGTACTTC
-	-	TRBV4-3	TRBJ2-5	CASSQDGLRRGETQYF	TGCGCCAGCAGCCAAGATGGACTCAGAAGGGGGGAGACCCAGTACTTC
-	-	TRBV10-3	TRBJ1-3	CAISGINDSGNTIYF	TGTGCCATCAGTGGGATAAACGATTCTGGAAACACCATATATTTT
-	-	TRBV9	TRBJ1-6	CASSAVPGSPLHF	TGTGCCAGCAGCGCAGTACCTGGTTCACCCCTCCACTTT
-	once	TRBV7-2	TRBJ2-3	CASSLYGYGTDTQYF	TGTGCCAGCAGCTTATACGGGTACGGCACAGATACGCAGTATTTT
-	-	TRBV11-2	TRBJ2-7	CASSLVPTYEQYF	TGTGCCAGCAGCTTAGTACCGACCTACGAGCAGTACTTC
-	-	TRBV18	TRBJ2-1	CASSPGAGIYNEQFF	TGTGCCAGCTCACCAGGGGCAGGGATATACAATGAGCAGTTCTTC
TRBD1	once	TRBV10-2	TRBJ1-6	CASRTGVDSPLHF	TGCGCCAGCCGGACAGGGGTTGATTCACCCCTCCACTTT
-	large	TRBV5-1	TRBJ1-4	CASSLGTTRGEKLFF	TGCGCCAGCAGCTTGGGGACGACCCGCGGAGAAAAACTGTTTTTT
-	-	TRBV25-1	TRBJ1-3	CASHGGNTIYF	TGTGCCTCACACGGGGGAAACACCATATATTTT
-	medium-sized	TRBV10-2	TRBJ2-3	CASNRPYTDTQYF	TGCGCCAGCAACCGGCCCTACACAGATACGCAGTATTTT
-	once	TRBV2	TRBJ2-2	CASSEIPGELFF	TGTGCCAGCAGTGAAATCCCCGGGGAGCTGTTTTTT
-	once	TRBV15	TRBJ2-2	CATSSGTQRGELFF	TGTGCCACCAGCAGTGGGACACAGCGCGGGGAGCTGTTTTTT
-	few	TRBV30	TRBJ1-1	CAWSVQQNTEAFF	TGTGCCTGGAGTGTACAACAGAACACTGAAGCTTTCTTT
-	-	TRBV4-3	TRBJ1-6	CASDFGDSPLHF	TGCGCCAGCGACTTTGGGGATTCACCCCTCCACTTT
TRBD1	-	TRBV9	TRBJ1-1	CATQGMNTEAFF	TGTGCCACACAGGGGATGAACACTGAAGCTTTCTTT